This T cell receptor (beta chain) was sequenced in a study of naive and memory T cell subsets. Notes on the study in general: Diversity fell and Gini index rose from naive through CM, EM, EMRA.

This clonotype was found a few times. Its antigen is currently unknown. Two oligonucleotides, mixed equimolar, formed the beta constant-region primer covering TRBC1 and TRBC2. Each CDR3 protein gets one entry after TCRdb re-called the UMI-ligation and nested PCR reads with MiXCR. The sample carries almost 5,500 distinct CDR3 sequences, around 7% recorded once. The sequencing sample was made of effector memory CD8+ T cells from blood. Subset here: effector memory, CD45RA- CD27-. This receptor was obtained from a human donor in good health.

The CDR3 sequence is CASSRTEPTEAFF. As DNA, the CDR3 is TGTGCCAGCTCCCGGACAGAACCGACTGAAGCTTTCTTT. The rearrangement uses TRBV28 and TRBJ1-1; a possible D gene is TRBD1 (6 bases). V was cut by 8 bases and J by 5 bases, with 15 bases left in between. This CDR3 contains 13 residues. Per germline, CDR1 MDHEN and CDR2 SYDVKM.